These 28 T cell receptor beta chains were sequenced from one sample in a study of T cell responses to AZD1222 COVID-19 vaccine. Assay used: immunoSEQ multiplex PCR; TCRdb lists only in-frame clones, some missing. The sample has roughly 130,000 clones; approximately 90% are singletons. This sample comprised peripheral blood, obtained on day 0 of AZD1222 vaccination. These receptors originate from an adult in good health.

This chain uses TRBV2 with TRBJ2-1; 7 nucleotides match TRBD2. V lost 2 bases and J lost 2; bases outside the gene matches: 3. This CDR3 region has 15 residues. Germline loops: CDR1 SNHLY, CDR2 FYNNEI. CDR3 sequence reads: CASSERAGAYNEQFF. Here the CDR3 DNA reads TGTGCCAGCAGTGAAAGGGCGGGAGCCTACAATGAGCAGTTCTTC.

V is TRBV24-1 and J is TRBJ1-1; possibly TRBD1 for D (5 bases). The CDR3 is 13 amino acids. V shed 10 bases and J shed 1 base, with 12 bases lying between them. Germline V gives CDR1 KGHDR, CDR2 SFDVKD. The CDR3 spells CATRRGRNTEAFF. In nucleotides, the CDR3 is TGTGCCACGCGACGGGGGAGGAACACTGAAGCTTTCTTT.

V usage is TRBV3-1 (or the pseudogene TRBV3-2) and J usage is TRBJ1-2, with 7 bases fitting TRBD1. V shed 0 bases, J shed 7 bases, and the junction held 8 bases outside the gene matches. This CDR3 region has 15 residues. Germline V gives CDR1 LGHDT, CDR2 YNNKEL (reference sequence). CDR3 amino acids: CASSQDTGASGGYTF. The CDR3 region has the DNA TGTGCCAGCAGCCAAGATACAGGGGCTTCAGGTGGCTACACCTTC.

In nucleotides, the CDR3 is TGTGCCAGCAGTCCCCTACGGGGACACCAAACCGGGGGCTCCTACGAGCAGTACTTC. As protein: CASSPLRGHQTGGSYEQYF. The chain recombines TRBV27 with TRBJ2-7; D possibly matches TRBD1 or TRBD2 (6 bases each). Germline assignment: CDR1 MNHEY and CDR2 SMNVEV (reference sequence). The CDR3 sequence is 19 residues long. V lost 5 bases to trimming and J lost 0 bases, with 26 bases between them.

This sequence joins TRBV7-2 and TRBJ2-7; D assignment may be TRBD1 or TRBD2 (5 bases each). V dropped 2 bases and J dropped 2 bases, with 19 bases sitting between them. Germline CDR1 SGHTA, CDR2 FQGNSA. The CDR3 contains 17 residues. CDR3 protein: CASSLKEGLGRTYEQYF. The CDR3 region has the DNA TGTGCCAGCAGCTTAAAGGAAGGTCTGGGACGCACCTACGAGCAGTACTTC.

This clone was found once. The rearrangement uses TRBV7-3 and TRBJ2-2, with 7 bases identical to TRBD1. CDR1 SGHTA and CDR2 FQGTGA come from the germline V gene. This CDR3 is 14 amino acids long. The J segment lost 5 bases and the V segment lost 6 bases, leaving 6 bases of the junction unmatched. CDR3 protein: CASSGTGVTGELFF. The CDR3 region has the DNA TGTGCCAGCAGTGGAACAGGGGTGACCGGGGAGCTGTTTTTT.

The V call is TRBV6-5, the J call TRBJ1-6; TRBD1 aligns across 7 bases. The CDR3 runs to 16 residues. Germline V gene sequence: CDR1 MNHEY, CDR2 SVGAGI. V was clipped by 0 bases and J by 8 bases; unmatched bases: 7. The CDR3 DNA follows: TGTGCCAGCAGTTACTCGAGACAGGGAGGTTATTCACCCCTCCACTTT. As protein: CASSYSRQGGYSPLHF.

Only a few counts were recorded for this clone. The chain recombines TRBV28 with TRBJ2-1; TRBD2 matches at 7 bases. CDR1 is MDHEN and CDR2 is SYDVKM in the germline V gene. V trimming: 5 bases; J trimming: 6 bases; junction bases outside the gene matches: 7. The CDR3 contains 14 residues. The CDR3 DNA follows: TGTGCCAGCAGTCCCCACGGGGGGAGCAATGAGCAGTTCTTC. This translates into CASSPHGGSNEQFF.

V is TRBV7-6 and J is TRBJ2-7; D is perhaps TRBD2 (7 bases). The V gene's germline CDR1 is SGHVS and CDR2 FNYEAQ. Trimming shortened V by 11 bases and J by 5 bases, and 16 bases separated the two germline ends. The CDR3 is made up of 12 amino acids. CDR3 amino acids: CAPEGGDDEQYF. CDR3 bases: TGTGCCCCGGAGGGGGGGGACGACGAGCAGTACTTC. The whole variable domain, remainder taken from reference TRBV7-6 and TRBJ2-7, is GAGVSQSPRYKVTKRGQDVALRCDPISGHVSLYWYRQALGQGPEFLTYFNYEAQQDKSGLPNDRFSAERPEGSISTLTIQRTEQRDSAMYRCAPEGGDDEQYFGPGTRLTVT.

The chain recombines TRBV21-1 with TRBJ1-1. TRBV21-1 represents a pseudogene. This CDR3 comprises 16 residues. This CDR3 reads CASSAFARGVNTEAFF. The CDR3 DNA is TGTGCCAGCAGCGCCTTCGCGAGGGGCGTCAACACTGAAGCTTTCTTT.

The chain combines TRBV12-3 or TRBV12-4 with TRBJ1-1; unclear D gene. The germline V and J ends were trimmed by 6 bases and 1 base, with 9 bases remaining between them. There are 13 residues in the CDR3. The CDR3 is CASSPAGNTEAFF. The CDR3 bases are TGTGCCAGCAGCCCGGCGGGGAACACTGAAGCTTTCTTT.

The chain is built from TRBV18 and TRBJ1-5, with TRBD1 identical over 8 bases. The CDR3 extends over 14 amino acids. Trimming at V came to 6 bases and at J to 8 bases, leaving 9 bases not matched to a gene. Germline V lookup: CDR1 KGHSH, CDR2 LQKENI. In nucleotides, the CDR3 is TGTGCCAGCTCGCAACAGGGGGATTTCGAGCCCCAGCATTTT. Amino acids: CASSQQGDFEPQHF.

This chain links TRBV5-1 with TRBJ2-1; 7 bases agree with TRBD1. This CDR3 is built from 14 residues. CDR1 is SGHRS, CDR2 YFSETQ, per germline. Trimming cost V 6 bases and J 3 bases; bases outside gene matches: 6. DNA for the CDR3: TGCGCCAGCACCATGGGACAGAACTACAATGAGCAGTTCTTC. Translation: CASTMGQNYNEQFF.

The count of this clone is one. V and J are TRBV15 and TRBJ1-5; 8 bases are shared with TRBD1. V was pared by 5 bases and J by 6 bases, with 9 bases of the junction left unmatched. CDR1 LNHNV and CDR2 YYDKDF come from the germline V gene (reference sequence). This CDR3 region has 15 residues. This CDR3 is CATSQRTGQGQPQHF. For the CDR3, the DNA is TGTGCCACCAGCCAAAGGACAGGGCAAGGTCAGCCCCAGCATTTT.

The chain employs TRBV6-5 and TRBJ1-4, with D uncertain. The CDR3 is made up of 14 amino acids. Trimming pared 5 bases from V and 1 base from J, leaving 8 bases between. Looked up from germline, CDR1 is MNHEY and CDR2 is SVGAGI. The DNA of the CDR3 is TGTGCCAGCAGTCAACAGCTAACTAATGAAAAACTGTTTTTT. It encodes CASSQQLTNEKLFF.

V gene TRBV3-1 (or the pseudogene TRBV3-2) combines with J gene TRBJ1-4; D possibly corresponds to TRBD1 (5 bases). Germline CDR1 and CDR2: LGHDT and YNNKEL (reference sequence). The CDR3 runs 13 residues. V was shortened by 6 bases and J by 8 bases, with 13 bases between the two germline ends. DNA of the CDR3: TGTGCCAGCAGGAGAAAGCCAGGGGAAAAACTGTTTTTT. Translated: CASRRKPGEKLFF.

This chain joins TRBV2 and TRBJ1-5; tentatively, D is TRBD1 (5 bases). The CDR3 is 15 residues long. The V end lost 0 bases, the J end lost 6 bases, and 12 bases lay between the germline ends. The germline CDR1 and CDR2 sequences are SNHLY and FYNNEI. The CDR3 DNA reads TGTGCCAGCAGTGAAGCATGGGGGTGGGGTCAGCCCCAGCATTTT. Translating it yields CASSEAWGWGQPQHF.

V and J are TRBV24-1 and TRBJ2-2, with 7 bases aligning to TRBD2. V lost 4 bases to trimming and J lost 6 bases; unmatched junction nucleotides: 4. Per germline, CDR1 KGHDR and CDR2 SFDVKD. There are 14 residues in the CDR3. CDR3 in amino acids: CATSDQREAGELFF. As DNA, the CDR3 is TGTGCCACCAGTGACCAGCGGGAAGCCGGGGAGCTGTTTTTT.

The chain employs TRBV7-6 and TRBJ1-1; 9 nucleotides agree with TRBD1. The junction had 14 bases not matched to a gene; V was cut back by 5 bases and J by 4 bases. The germline V gene has CDR1 SGHVS and CDR2 FNYEAQ. This CDR3 region has 17 residues. This chain's CDR3 is CASSLPRGGQGGTEAFF. CDR3 bases: TGTGCCAGCAGCCTACCTAGGGGGGGACAGGGCGGCACTGAAGCTTTCTTT.

This chain connects TRBV11-2 to TRBJ2-3; TRBD1 matches at 9 bases. The CDR3 length is 15 residues. Per germline, CDR1 SGHAT and CDR2 FQNNGV. The V and J ends lost 5 bases and 3 bases, in that order; junction bases with no gene match: 6. The chain's CDR3 is CASSIGQGTTDTQYF. The CDR3 DNA reads as TGTGCCAGCAGCATCGGACAGGGGACAACAGATACGCAGTATTTT.

This clone occurred once. V and J are TRBV28 and TRBJ2-3; 8 bases are a match to TRBD2. From germline, CDR1 is MDHEN and CDR2 SYDVKM. The CDR3 is 16 residues long. After removal of 1 base from V and 1 base from J, the junction contained 4 bases not matched to a gene. CDR3 amino acids: CASSLSGGVGTDTQYF. The CDR3 DNA is TGTGCCAGCAGTTTATCCGGGGGGGTTGGCACAGATACGCAGTATTTT.

V usage is TRBV4-1 and J usage is TRBJ1-1, with D hard to call. Germline loops: CDR1 MGHRA, CDR2 YSYEKL. There are 15 residues in the CDR3. V shed 1 base and J shed 1 base, with 10 bases lying between them. The CDR3 here is CASSQAIPPNTEAFF. DNA of the CDR3: TGCGCCAGCAGCCAAGCGATCCCCCCGAACACTGAAGCTTTCTTT.

The rearrangement links TRBV28 to TRBJ1-2, with D tentatively TRBD1 (5 bases). Germline CDR1 reads MDHEN; CDR2 reads SYDVKM. The length of the CDR3 is 13 residues. The V and J ends lost 8 bases and 6 bases respectively, with 16 bases between them. This CDR3 is CASSVTALDGYTF. In nucleotides, the CDR3 is TGTGCCAGCTCAGTGACAGCTTTAGATGGCTACACCTTC.

The chain links TRBV11-3 to TRBJ1-1; D gene unclear. Germline V gene lookup returns CDR1 SGHNT and CDR2 YENEEA. This CDR3 is 13 amino acids long. V shed 2 bases and J shed 7 bases, with 11 bases lying between them. CDR3 region: CASSLRGQIEAFF. The CDR3 DNA reads TGTGCCAGCAGCTTACGCGGTCAAATTGAAGCTTTCTTT.

This rearrangement joins TRBV5-1 to TRBJ2-1, with 9 bases identical to TRBD1. This CDR3 is 13 amino acids long. The germline gives CDR1 SGHRS, CDR2 YFSETQ. V was pared by 2 bases and J by 7 bases, with 1 base of the junction left unmatched. The CDR3 DNA sequence: TGCGCCAGCAGCTTAGGGACAGGGAATGAGCAGTTCTTC. It codes for CASSLGTGNEQFF.

V is TRBV27 and J is TRBJ2-3, with D tentatively TRBD2 (6 bases). V dropped 8 bases and J dropped 3 bases, with 15 bases sitting between them. CDR1 and CDR2 (germline): MNHEY, SMNVEV (reference sequence). The CDR3 length is 14 residues. The CDR3: CASSRRGGTDTQYF. CDR3 coding DNA: TGTGCCAGCTCTCGGCGGGGTGGTACAGATACGCAGTATTTT.

As for this clone: Other DNA variants within this sample encode the same CDR3. CDR3 sequence: CASSLAGNTGELFF. CDR3 DNA: TGTGCCAGCAGCTTAGCGGGGAACACCGGGGAGCTGTTTTTT. The chain links TRBV7-9 to TRBJ2-2; D is undetermined. Germline V gene lookup returns CDR1 SEHNR and CDR2 FQNEAQ (reference sequence). Trimming cost V 0 bases and J 1 base, with 3 bases left between them. The CDR3 loop spans 14 amino acids.

The chain carries TRBV11-3 and TRBJ2-3, with D possibly being TRBD2 (5 bases). Trimming removed 5 bases at V and 2 bases at J, with 5 bases between. The CDR3 runs 12 residues. Germline V lookup: CDR1 SGHNT, CDR2 YENEEA. As DNA, the CDR3 is TGTGCCAGCAGCCGGGACACAGATACGCAGTATTTT. This encodes CASSRDTDTQYF. Combining the CDR3 with reference TRBV11-3 and TRBJ2-3 gives the whole variable domain EAGVVQSPRYKIIEKKQPVAFWCNPISGHNTLYWYLQNLGQGPELLIRYENEEAVDDSQLPKDRFSAERLKGVDSTLKIQPAELGDSAVYLCASSRDTDTQYFGPGTRLTVL.